The next 2 T cell receptor beta chains were all read from a single sample in a study of cytomegalovirus exposure and HLA in healthy donors. 13 Jbeta primers and 60 Vbeta primers were used for the PCR. Measured with immunoSEQ multiplex PCR; TCRdb has only the in-frame clones, and not every one. Among 150,000 to 200,000 clones listed, about three quarters were seen once. Specimen: PBMCs. The receptors originated from a woman in her forties in good health and CMV-seropositive.

This chain links TRBV6-1 with TRBJ2-7; D possibly corresponds to TRBD2 (6 bases). CDR1 is MNHNS and CDR2 is SASEGT in the germline V gene. The CDR3 is made up of 15 amino acids. V lost 7 bases and J lost 3, with 19 bases in between. This CDR3 reads CASIPAGPGHYEQYF. The CDR3, as DNA: TGTGCCAGCATCCCGGCGGGACCCGGGCACTACGAGCAGTACTTC.

The V and J genes are TRBV6-6 and TRBJ2-1; D is possibly TRBD1 (5 bases). The ends were cut back, 5 bases at V and 5 bases at J, with 10 bases in the middle. The germline V gene has CDR1 MNHNY and CDR2 SVGAGI (reference sequence). The CDR3 covers 13 residues. The CDR3, as DNA: TGTGCCAGCAGTCTGGGGCTTGACAATGAGCAGTTCTTC. Translating it yields CASSLGLDNEQFF.